The clone carrying this TCR beta chain was counted only a few times. Its antigen remains unknown. The source of the sample is a study of T cells after yellow fever vaccination. On the study more broadly: Preparation of the low-cell-number fractions used SMART-Seq v4 Ultra Low Input.

General observations from the study: Reappearing after the booster were most of the clones from primary vaccination (around 96% CD4, about 87% CD8).

TCRdb re-analysed the 5' RACE reads in MiXCR, keeping a single row per CDR3 protein. Here the sample spans hundreds of thousands of distinct CDR3 sequences, over 8% being singletons. CDR1 and CDR2 (germline): SGDLS, YYNGEE. Deletions cut 1 base from V and 5 bases from J, with 21 bases between. The CDR3 covers 17 residues. The J gene is TRBJ1-1, the V gene TRBV9; D is perhaps TRBD1 (6 bases). Sequenced here: PBMCs, sampled on the day of the first yellow fever vaccination. The TCR sequence derives from a man aged 18 to 29 who received the YFV17D yellow fever vaccine. The CDR3 sequence: CASSVFSVSAGETEAFF. CDR3 bases: TGTGCCAGCAGCGTATTTAGTGTTTCGGCAGGGGAGACTGAAGCTTTCTTT.